This record concerns one TCR beta chain sequence. The specificity of this receptor is unknown. One base away there is no much larger clone; base qualities are not given. The data were obtained in a study of blood T cell repertoires in COVID-19 (dated by TCRdb to the early 2020s). At the level of the whole study: Collaborator samples came from the United States, Italy and Spain and covered acute and convalescent phases of COVID-19. The material from the prospective study consisted of cDNA or gDNA derived from T cells, B-cell-depleted T cells, or PBMCs. The repertoires were released in a freely available public database meant as a resource for research on the immune response to SARS-CoV-2. Samples came from the ongoing ImmuneRACE study (first 160 participants) plus 1,254 subjects from 6 global collaborators. Where HLA class I and class II types were available, the types were taken from metadata supplied by the sample provider, not from assay-based typing. The sample metadata nearly always contained a de-identified subject ID, COVID-19 status, age in years and sex. Subjects who had been exposed to COVID-19, were actively infected with it, or had recovered from it provided the deeply sampled blood TCRbeta repertoires that made up the dataset.

The collaborating institutions used their own protocols to collect whole blood in K2EDTA tubes. For TCRbeta analysis, collaborators shipped samples in one of three forms: frozen whole blood, isolated PBMCs, or DNA extracted from either of those sample types. CDR1 KGHSH and CDR2 LQKENI were looked up in the germline V gene. Inclusive of the bounding cysteine and phenylalanine, the CDR3 is 18 residues long. The CDR3 DNA has 54 bases and is translated from base 1. Here V drops 2 bases and J drops 3 bases, and the junction holds 9 bases not matched to any gene. TCRbeta CDR3 regions were amplified from genomic DNA using the immunoSEQ Assay, a bias-controlled multiplex PCR. Per the authors' processing: The number of nucleated cells in each sample was estimated by amplification of reference gene primers within the assay. To quantify the absolute abundance of each unique TCRbeta CDR3 rearrangement, sequence reads were collapsed and filtered. For each sample, productive Simpson clonality was calculated as the square root of Simpson's diversity index across productive rearrangements. TCRdb took this table from immuneACCESS and kept in-frame rearrangements with V and J called. Such tables lack part of the clones; where checked against another copy, unresolved V genes explain under half of the gap, and the rest is unexplained. The DNA gave D and trimming, while V, J and clone size come from that table. The sample table shows some 150,000 clones, and approximately 86% are seen once. The top ten clonotypes cover approximately 3.5% of the sample.

The study at large found these results: Clinical and demographic metadata were provided uncurated, with the amount varying by source and participant.

The sequence was collected from a man between 65 and 85 years old with acute or convalescent COVID-19. The source material was peripheral blood. The chain is assembled from TRBV18 and TRBJ2-5; TRBD2 lines up with 13 middle nucleotides. The base sequence is TGTGCCAGCTCACCAAAAATTCAAGGACTAGCGGGAGAAGAGACCCAGTACTTC. Its translation is CASSPKIQGLAGEETQYF. Reference TRBV18 and TRBJ2-5 proteins supply the regions before and after the CDR3; the full variable domain is: NAGVMQNPRHLVRRRGQEARLRCSPMKGHSHVYWYRQLPEEGLKFMVYLQKENIIDESGMPKERFSAEFPKEGPSILRIQQVVRGDSAAYFCASSPKIQGLAGEETQYFGPGTRLLVL.